The entry below gives a single T cell receptor beta chain sequence along with its context. The table came from immunoSEQ multiplex PCR; TCRdb's copy has only in-frame clones and leaves some out. The sample lists over 70,000 clones; more than 85% were seen once. The CDR3 is 15 residues long. V gave up 2 bases and J gave up 0 bases, with 8 bases separating them. Per germline, CDR1 MDHEN and CDR2 SYDVKM. This record belongs to a study of technical replicates of blood from a handful of donors. The TCR originated in a human donor in good health. Sequenced sample: T cells isolated from PBMCs. The gene calls are TRBV28 and TRBJ1-5, with D perhaps matching TRBD1 (5 bases). The CDR3 protein is CASSLGQYSNQPQHF. In DNA form, the CDR3 reads TGTGCCAGCAGTTTAGGACAATATAGCAATCAGCCCCAGCATTTT.